This TCR beta chain was captured in a study of CD8 T cells in Susac syndrome (dated by TCRdb to between 2018 and 2020). As for the study more broadly: Whether CD8+ T cell activation and differentiation in Susac syndrome was antigen driven was tested using repertoire sequencing. Clonality of the CD8+ T cell repertoire was compared between roughly twelve healthy donors, approximately 14 Susac syndrome patients and 15 multiple sclerosis patients. Results and caveats for the whole study, not just this receptor: The number of individuals in the TCR sequencing and HLA analysis was recognized as being relatively small.

Peripheral blood CD8+ and CD4+ T cells from healthy donors, Susac syndrome patients and multiple sclerosis patients were profiled using high-throughput TCR beta sequencing. Multiple sclerosis controls were treatment-naive patients with stable or active relapsing-remitting disease fulfilling revised McDonald criteria. Bulk CD8+ and CD4+ T cells were purified magnetically by negative isolation, whereas CD8+ TEMRA cells were enriched by FACS. Blood was drawn into EDTA tubes, processed within 24 hours, and PBMCs were isolated by density gradient centrifugation. PBMCs destined for TCR sequencing were cryopreserved in liquid nitrogen and later thawed in a 37 °C water bath. The sorted or isolated CD4+, CD8+ and CD8+ TEMRA cells reached a purity of at least 90%. Comment on this clonotype: This receptor's antigen is unknown. Base-call qualities are not available, and no considerably larger clone is one nucleotide away.

RNA was extracted using the RNeasy kit, and roughly 0.5 to 1 ug of the RNA was reverse transcribed with random hexamers. The immunoSEQ multiplex PCR assay, covering 54 Vbeta and 13 Jbeta segments, was used to amplify TCR beta CDR3 regions. PCR amplification bias was corrected by using a synthetic template baseline for primer optimization and computational correction. For the original study's pipeline: Reads were annotated to V, D and J genes per IMGT and analyzed with immunoSEQ Analyzer, keeping only productive sequences. Clonality was computed as one minus Shannon entropy normalized by log2 of the number of productive unique sequences. Public and private clones were assessed among the 100 most prevalent clones of each patient and control. A clone was defined as Susac-specific if it was absent from the healthy and MS cohorts, from 1052 published viral clones and from other ImmuneACCESS disease sequences. TCRdb reprocessed the public reads (quality trimming at Q25 with fastp, clone calling with MiXCR) and kept in-frame beta chains. Each CDR3 protein gets just one entry, which takes the most common genes and DNA from the rows behind it. TCRdb's processing, not the authors', yielded these V and J calls. This sample comprises 77,000 or so distinct CDR3 sequences, about 95% of them detected only once. The ten largest clones represent just under 0.4% of the sample.

CDR1 and CDR2 are read off the germline V gene as SNHLY and FYNNEI. From the cysteine through the phenylalanine, the CDR3 covers 15 amino acids. CDR3 DNA is the only sequence kept; it has 45 bases, read in frame from the first base. The V and J ends are trimmed by 3 bases and 6 bases, leaving 18 bases between them. The specimen sequenced was CD8+ T cells from PBMCs. The chain is made from TRBV2 and TRBJ2-7; no D gene call is confident. This TCR derives from a human donor with multiple sclerosis. At the DNA level, the sequence is TGTGCCAGCAGTGAGGGATTACTTACTGACGTCGAGCAGTACTTC. It is translated as CASSEGLLTDVEQYF.